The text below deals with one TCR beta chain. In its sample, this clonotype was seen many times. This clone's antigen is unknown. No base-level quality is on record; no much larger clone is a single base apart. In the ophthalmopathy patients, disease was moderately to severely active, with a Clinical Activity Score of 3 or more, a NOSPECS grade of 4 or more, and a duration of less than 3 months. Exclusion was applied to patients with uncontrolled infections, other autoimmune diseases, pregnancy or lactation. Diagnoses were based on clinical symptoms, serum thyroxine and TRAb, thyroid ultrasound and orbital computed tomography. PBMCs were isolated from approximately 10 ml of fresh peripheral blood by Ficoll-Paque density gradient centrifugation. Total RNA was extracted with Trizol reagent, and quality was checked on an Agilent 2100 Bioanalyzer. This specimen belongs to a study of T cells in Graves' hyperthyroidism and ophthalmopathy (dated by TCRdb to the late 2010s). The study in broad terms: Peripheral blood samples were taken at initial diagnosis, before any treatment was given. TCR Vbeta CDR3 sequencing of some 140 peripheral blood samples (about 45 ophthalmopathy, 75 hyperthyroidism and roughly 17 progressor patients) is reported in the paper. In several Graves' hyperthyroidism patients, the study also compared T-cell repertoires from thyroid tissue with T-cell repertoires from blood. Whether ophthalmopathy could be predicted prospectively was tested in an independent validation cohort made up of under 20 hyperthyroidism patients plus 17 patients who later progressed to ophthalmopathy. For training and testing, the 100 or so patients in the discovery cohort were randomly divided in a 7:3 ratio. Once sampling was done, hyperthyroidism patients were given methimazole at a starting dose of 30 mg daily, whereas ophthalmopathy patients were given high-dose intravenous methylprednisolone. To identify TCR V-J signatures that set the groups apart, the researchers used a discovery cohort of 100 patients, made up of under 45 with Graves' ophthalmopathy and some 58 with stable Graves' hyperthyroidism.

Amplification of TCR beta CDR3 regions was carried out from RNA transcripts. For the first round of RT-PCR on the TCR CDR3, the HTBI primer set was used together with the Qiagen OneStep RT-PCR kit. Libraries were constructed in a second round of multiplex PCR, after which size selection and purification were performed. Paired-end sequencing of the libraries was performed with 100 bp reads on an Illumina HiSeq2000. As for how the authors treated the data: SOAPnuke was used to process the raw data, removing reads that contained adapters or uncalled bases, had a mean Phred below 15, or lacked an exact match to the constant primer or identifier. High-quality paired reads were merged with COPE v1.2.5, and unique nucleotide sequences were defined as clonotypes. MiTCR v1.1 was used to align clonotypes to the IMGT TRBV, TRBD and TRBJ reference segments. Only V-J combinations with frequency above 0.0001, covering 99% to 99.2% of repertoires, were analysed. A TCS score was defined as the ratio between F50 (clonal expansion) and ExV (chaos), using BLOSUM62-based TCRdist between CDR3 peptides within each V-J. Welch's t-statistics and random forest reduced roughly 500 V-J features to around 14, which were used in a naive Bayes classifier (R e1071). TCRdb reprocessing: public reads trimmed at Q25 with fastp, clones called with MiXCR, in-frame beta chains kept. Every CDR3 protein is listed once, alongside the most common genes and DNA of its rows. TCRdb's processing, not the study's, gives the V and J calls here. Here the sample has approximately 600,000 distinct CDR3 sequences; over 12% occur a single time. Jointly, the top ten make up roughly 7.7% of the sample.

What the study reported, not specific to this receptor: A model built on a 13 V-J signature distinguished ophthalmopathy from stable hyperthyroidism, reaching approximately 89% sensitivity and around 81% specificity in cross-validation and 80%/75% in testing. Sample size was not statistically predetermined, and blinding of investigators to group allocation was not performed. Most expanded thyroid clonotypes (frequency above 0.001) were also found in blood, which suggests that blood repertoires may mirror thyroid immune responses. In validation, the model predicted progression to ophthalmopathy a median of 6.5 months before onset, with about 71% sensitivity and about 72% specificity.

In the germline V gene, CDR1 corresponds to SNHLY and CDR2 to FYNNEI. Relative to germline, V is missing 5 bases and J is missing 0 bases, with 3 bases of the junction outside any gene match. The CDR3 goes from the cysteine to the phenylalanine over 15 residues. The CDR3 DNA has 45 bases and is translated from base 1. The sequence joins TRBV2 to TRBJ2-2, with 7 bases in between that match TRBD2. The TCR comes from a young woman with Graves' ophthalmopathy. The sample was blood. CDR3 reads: CASSWEGTNTGELFF. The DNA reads TGTGCCAGCAGTTGGGAGGGGACGAACACCGGGGAGCTGTTTTTT.